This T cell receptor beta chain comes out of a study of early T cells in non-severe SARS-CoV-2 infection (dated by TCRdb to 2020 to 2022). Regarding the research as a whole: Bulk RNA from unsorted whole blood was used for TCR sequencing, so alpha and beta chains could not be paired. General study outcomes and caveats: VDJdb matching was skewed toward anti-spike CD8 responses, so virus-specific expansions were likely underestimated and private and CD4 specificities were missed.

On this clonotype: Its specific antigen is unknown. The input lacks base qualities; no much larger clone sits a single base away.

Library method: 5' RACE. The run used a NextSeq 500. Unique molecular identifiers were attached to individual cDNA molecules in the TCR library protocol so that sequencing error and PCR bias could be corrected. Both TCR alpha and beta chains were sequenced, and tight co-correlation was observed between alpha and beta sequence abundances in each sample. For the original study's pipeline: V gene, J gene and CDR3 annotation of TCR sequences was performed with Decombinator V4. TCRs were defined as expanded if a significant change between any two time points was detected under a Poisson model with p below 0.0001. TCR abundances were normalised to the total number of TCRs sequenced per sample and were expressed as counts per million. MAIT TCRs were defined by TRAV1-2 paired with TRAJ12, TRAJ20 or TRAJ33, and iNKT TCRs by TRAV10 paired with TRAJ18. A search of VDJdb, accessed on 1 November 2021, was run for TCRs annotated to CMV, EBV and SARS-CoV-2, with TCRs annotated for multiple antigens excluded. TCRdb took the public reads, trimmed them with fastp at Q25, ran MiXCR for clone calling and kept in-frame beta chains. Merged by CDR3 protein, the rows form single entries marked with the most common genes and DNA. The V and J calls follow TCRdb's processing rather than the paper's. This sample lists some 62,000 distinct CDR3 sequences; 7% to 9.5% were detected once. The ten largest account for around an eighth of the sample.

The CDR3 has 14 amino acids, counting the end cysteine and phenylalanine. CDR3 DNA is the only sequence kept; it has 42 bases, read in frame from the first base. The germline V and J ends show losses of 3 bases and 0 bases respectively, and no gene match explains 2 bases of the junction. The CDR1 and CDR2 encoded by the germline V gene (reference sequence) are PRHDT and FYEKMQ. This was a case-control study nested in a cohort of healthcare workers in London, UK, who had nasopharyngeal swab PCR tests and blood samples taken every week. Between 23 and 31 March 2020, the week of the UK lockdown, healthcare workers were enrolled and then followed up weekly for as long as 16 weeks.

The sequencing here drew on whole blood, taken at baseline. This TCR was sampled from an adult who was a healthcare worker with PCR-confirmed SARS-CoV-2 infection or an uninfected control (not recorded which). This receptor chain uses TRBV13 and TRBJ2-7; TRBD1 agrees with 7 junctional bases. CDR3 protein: CASSFNRGSYEQYF. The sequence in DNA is TGTGCCAGCAGCTTTAACAGGGGCTCCTACGAGCAGTACTTC. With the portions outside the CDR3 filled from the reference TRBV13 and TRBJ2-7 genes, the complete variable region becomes AAGVIQSPRHLIKEKRETATLKCYPIPRHDTVYWYQQGPGQDPQFLISFYEKMQSDKGSIPDRFSAQQFSDYHSELNMSSLELGDSALYFCASSFNRGSYEQYFGPGTRLTVT.